This record covers a single TCR beta chain. This clonotype was seen repeatedly, ten times or more. No cognate antigen has been identified for it. Base qualities are not at hand, and no much larger clone is one base apart. This record comes from a study of identical twins (TCRdb year 2016). Looking at the study overall: TCR alpha and beta repertoires from monozygotic twins, unrelated adults of various ages and cord blood were deep-sequenced to test whether fetal clonotypes persist. To rule out contamination, replicate twin experiments were performed at different times with different library preparation protocols.

What the work shows at the level of the full study, not this receptor alone: Because the same donors could not be followed over many years, the conclusions depended on cross-sectional statistical analysis. Out-of-frame TCR alpha sequences shared between twins showed an excess of low generation-probability sequences compared with coincidental sharing between unrelated individuals. Fewer insertions were carried by abundant cord blood beta clonotypes, a similar but weaker trend appeared in young adult naive repertoires, and no such trend appeared in memory repertoires. Out-of-frame TCR alpha sharing in monozygotic twins was systematically underestimated by recombination models, whereas sharing between unrelated individuals was in agreement with the recombination models. A weaker excess of twin sharing was found in beta out-of-frame sequences because the signal-to-noise ratio was lowered by fewer shared sequences. Invariant T cells such as MAIT and iNKT could partly confound zero-insertion analyses, though diverse VJ usage argued against this for most clonotypes.

To prepare the library, 5' RACE was applied. Sequencing took place on an Illumina HiSeq 2000. Template switching introduced a universal primer binding site; the final cDNA contained a unique molecular identifier, enabling accurate counting of TCR cDNA molecules. Specific primers in the conserved constant-segment region were used to synthesize first-strand cDNA for the TCR alpha and beta chains. To control for contamination, each cDNA library was double barcoded with a SMART-Mk sample barcode plus Illumina barcodes. Two successive PCR steps introduced TruSeq adapter sequences along with Illumina sample barcodes. The TCR alpha and beta cDNA libraries were sequenced on the Illumina HiSeq platform using custom primers. The study's own analysis went as follows. MiGEC was used to process raw reads and extract unique molecular identifiers, and MiXCR was used to find CDR3 positions. For each individual, recombination models were inferred using an EM algorithm with the repgenHMM and IGoR tools. Shared clonotype analysis was performed with the tcR package in R, normalizing sharing by the product of cloneset sizes. To study raw recombination without the effects of thymic and clonal selection, out-of-frame nonproductive sequences were analyzed. TCRdb redid the processing of the public reads, applying fastp at Q25 and MiXCR, and retained in-frame beta chains. Identical CDR3 protein sequences are pooled into one entry, listed with their most common genes and DNA. The V and J calls and clone size come from TCRdb's table, not from the authors' own analysis. Within this sample are 150,000 or so distinct CDR3 sequences, with 3% to 4% of them counted one time only. Of the sample, more than 6.5% falls within the top ten clones.

Every donor was a healthy Caucasian. Using Miltenyi CD45RO+ enrichment and human naive T-cell isolation kits, memory (CD45RO+) and naive T cells were isolated from PBMC. At the junction V is shortened by 4 bases and J by 2 bases; bases outside the gene matches: 12. The germline V gene encodes CDR1 SGHVS and CDR2 FQNEAQ. The CDR3, from cysteine to phenylalanine, totals 17 residues. Only the CDR3 DNA is retained, 51 bases long and in frame from the first base. The sequenced material came from memory T cells sorted from blood. The sample's cell subset or site label, in plain terms: CD45RO+ enriched T cells. This sequence was found in a man between 18 and 35 years old in good health. The rearrangement joined TRBV7-8 to TRBJ2-3; 7 bases in the middle match TRBD2. This receptor carries the CDR3 CASSSPVTGRLTDTQYF. The nucleotide sequence reads as follows: TGTGCCAGCAGCTCCCCAGTCACCGGGAGGCTCACAGATACGCAGTATTTT.